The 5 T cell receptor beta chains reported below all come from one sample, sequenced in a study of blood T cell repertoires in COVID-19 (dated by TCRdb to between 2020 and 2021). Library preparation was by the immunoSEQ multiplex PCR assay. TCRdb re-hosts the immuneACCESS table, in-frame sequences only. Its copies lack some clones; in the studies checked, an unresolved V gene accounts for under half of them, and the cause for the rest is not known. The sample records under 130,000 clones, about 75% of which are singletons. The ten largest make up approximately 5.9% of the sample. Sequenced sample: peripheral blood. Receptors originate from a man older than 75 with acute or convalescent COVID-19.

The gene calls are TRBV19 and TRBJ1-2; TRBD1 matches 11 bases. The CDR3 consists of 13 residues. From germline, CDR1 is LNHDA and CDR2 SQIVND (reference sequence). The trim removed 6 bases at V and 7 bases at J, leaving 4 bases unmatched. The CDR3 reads CASRGGQGAGYTF. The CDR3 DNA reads TGTGCCAGTAGAGGTGGACAGGGGGCTGGCTACACCTTC.

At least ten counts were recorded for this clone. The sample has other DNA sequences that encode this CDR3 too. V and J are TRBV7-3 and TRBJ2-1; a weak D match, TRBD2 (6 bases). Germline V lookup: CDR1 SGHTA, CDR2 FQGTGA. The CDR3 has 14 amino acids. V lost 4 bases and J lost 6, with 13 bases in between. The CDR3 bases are TGTGCCAGCAGCTCCGGGACTGGGGCCAATGAGCAGTTCTTC. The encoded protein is CASSSGTGANEQFF.

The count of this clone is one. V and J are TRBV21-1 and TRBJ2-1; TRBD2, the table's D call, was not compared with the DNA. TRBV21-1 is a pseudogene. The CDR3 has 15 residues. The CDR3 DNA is TGTGCAGTTGAAACGGCCGAGGGCGTCTACAATGAGCAGTTCTTC. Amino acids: CAVETAEGVYNEQFF.

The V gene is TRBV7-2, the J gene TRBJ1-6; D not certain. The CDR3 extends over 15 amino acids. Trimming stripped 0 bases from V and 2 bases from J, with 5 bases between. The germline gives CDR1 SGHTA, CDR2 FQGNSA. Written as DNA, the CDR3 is TGTGCCAGCAGCTTAGCGGGAGCCTATAATTCACCCCTCCACTTT. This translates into CASSLAGAYNSPLHF.

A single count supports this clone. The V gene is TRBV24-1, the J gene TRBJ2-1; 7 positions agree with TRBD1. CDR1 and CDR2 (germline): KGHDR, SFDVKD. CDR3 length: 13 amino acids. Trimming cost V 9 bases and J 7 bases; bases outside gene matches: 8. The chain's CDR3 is CATGGQLPNEQFF. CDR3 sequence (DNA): TGTGCCACCGGGGGACAGCTGCCAAATGAGCAGTTCTTC.